This passage covers 19 T cell receptor beta chains from one sample sequenced in a study of cytomegalovirus exposure and HLA in healthy donors. With 60 Vbeta and 13 Jbeta primers, the PCR was carried out. Produced via immunoSEQ multiplex PCR; TCRdb's table is partial and in-frame only. The repertoire holds over 150,000 clones, with roughly 80% as singletons. The sample consisted of PBMCs. Receptor source: a woman aged 50 to 65 in good health and CMV-seronegative.

The rearrangement joins TRBV7-7 to TRBJ2-5; D unclear. V was clipped by 3 bases and J by 4 bases, with 9 bases between them. The CDR3 contains 13 residues. The germline V gene encodes CDR1 SSHAT and CDR2 FNYEAQ (reference sequence). The CDR3 DNA follows: TGTGCCAGCAGCTTCGGTCTGCGAGAGACCCAGTACTTC. Amino acid sequence: CASSFGLRETQYF.

The chain links TRBV28 to TRBJ1-2; 9 bases align to TRBD1. This CDR3 has 15 amino acids. J was trimmed by 6 bases and V by 5 bases; bases with no gene match: 10. The germline V gene has CDR1 MDHEN and CDR2 SYDVKM. The CDR3 is CASSRDRVTSHGYTF. In nucleotides, the CDR3 is TGTGCCAGCAGTCGGGACAGGGTCACGTCCCATGGCTACACCTTC.

The V and J genes are TRBV4-2 and TRBJ1-5; 9 nucleotides line up with TRBD1. The CDR3 contains 16 residues. Germline assignment: CDR1 LGHNA and CDR2 YNFKEQ. Unmatched junction bases numbered 8, after V lost 4 bases and J lost 4 bases. CDR3 bases: TGTGCCAGCAGCCCTCGGAAGGACAGGGGTAATCAGCCCCAGCATTTT. Amino acids: CASSPRKDRGNQPQHF.

The chain couples TRBV7-3 to TRBJ1-2; 8 bases agree with TRBD1. CDR1 SGHTA and CDR2 FQGTGA come from the germline V gene. The V segment lost 0 bases and the J segment 3 bases; nucleotides outside the gene matches: 6. This CDR3 comprises 16 residues. The CDR3 nucleotides read TGTGCCAGCAGCTTAACCCCAGGGGGCGTCTACTATGGCTACACCTTC. It encodes CASSLTPGGVYYGYTF.

V usage is TRBV21-1 and J usage is TRBJ2-4; the table's D call of TRBD1 was not tested on the DNA. TRBV21-1 counts as a pseudogene. The CDR3 is made up of 18 amino acids. The CDR3: CASSKARLQGKVKNIQYF. CDR3 DNA: TGTGCCAGCAGCAAAGCGCGGTTACAGGGAAAGGTCAAAAACATTCAGTACTTC.

The rearrangement links TRBV15 to TRBJ2-3; D unresolved. V was cut by 0 bases and J by 0 bases, with 13 bases left in between. Germline lookup yields CDR1 LNHNV and CDR2 YYDKDF (reference sequence). The CDR3 runs 17 residues. The CDR3 DNA reads TGTGCCACCAGCAGAGATCCGGTTGTAGAAAGCACAGATACGCAGTATTTT. This encodes CATSRDPVVESTDTQYF.

The chain is built from TRBV29-1 and TRBJ2-7; 7 bases are shared with TRBD1. Per germline, CDR1 SQVTM and CDR2 ANQGSEA. The CDR3 extends over 11 amino acids. J lost 6 bases, V lost 4 bases, and 3 bases had no gene match. The chain's CDR3 is CSVGQGGEQYF. CDR3 nucleotides: TGCAGCGTTGGACAGGGCGGCGAGCAGTACTTC.

V usage is TRBV11-2 and J usage is TRBJ2-2, with D tentatively TRBD2 (6 bases). The CDR3 totals 13 residues. V dropped 5 bases and J dropped 7 bases, with 11 bases sitting between them. The germline V gene has CDR1 SGHAT and CDR2 FQNNGV. The CDR3: CASSPWGDGELFF. The CDR3 bases are TGTGCCAGCAGCCCCTGGGGGGACGGGGAGCTGTTTTTT. Full variable domain (rest looked up from reference TRBV11-2 and TRBJ2-2): EAGVAQSPRYKIIEKRQSVAFWCNPISGHATLYWYQQILGQGPKLLIQFQNNGVVDDSQLPKDRFSAERLKGVDSTLKIQPAKLEDSAVYLCASSPWGDGELFFGEGSRLTVL.

V and J are TRBV27 and TRBJ2-7, with 10 bases that match TRBD1. J was trimmed by 3 bases and V by 5 bases; bases with no gene match: 10. Germline V gene sequence: CDR1 MNHEY, CDR2 SMNVEV (reference sequence). The CDR3 extends over 16 amino acids. In nucleotides, the CDR3 is TGTGCCAGCAGTACCTCTCCGGGACAGGGGCGCTACGAGCAGTACTTC. Residues: CASSTSPGQGRYEQYF.

The chain links TRBV11-3 to TRBJ1-1, with unresolved D. V lost 6 bases and J lost 1, with 9 bases in between. This CDR3 region has 13 residues. The germline V gene encodes CDR1 SGHNT and CDR2 YENEEA. The CDR3 DNA reads TGTGCCAGCAGTATTCAGTGGAACACTGAAGCTTTCTTT. As protein: CASSIQWNTEAFF.

V is TRBV7-6 and J is TRBJ1-1; D unresolved. Germline V gene lookup returns CDR1 SGHVS and CDR2 FNYEAQ. The germline V and J ends were trimmed by 3 bases and 1 base, with 6 bases remaining between them. The CDR3 loop spans 13 amino acids. CDR3 sequence reads: CASSFRQNTEAFF. The CDR3 coding sequence is TGTGCCAGCAGCTTTCGACAGAACACTGAAGCTTTCTTT.

V usage is TRBV4-1 and J usage is TRBJ2-5; 10 bases map to TRBD1. With V trimmed by 3 bases and J by 5 bases, 9 bases remained unmatched. CDR1 and CDR2 from the germline V gene are MGHRA and YSYEKL. The CDR3 is 16 residues long. The CDR3 nucleotides are TGCGCCAGCAGCCAGGACAGGGGGTTCTTGGTGGAGACCCAGTACTTC. It specifies CASSQDRGFLVETQYF.

The chain recombines TRBV28 with TRBJ1-5, with D maybe TRBD1 (5 bases). The CDR3 sequence is 13 residues long. Trimming removed 8 bases from V and 7 bases from J, with 15 bases in between. CDR1 is MDHEN and CDR2 is SYDVKM in the germline V gene. CDR3 nucleotide sequence: TGTGCCAGCCGCGGGGATAGGGGACAGCCCCAGCATTTT. Protein product: CASRGDRGQPQHF.

The CDR3 DNA follows: TGTGCCAGCACAAGGACAGGGGAAAACTATGGCTACACCTTC. Amino acids: CASTRTGENYGYTF. The chain uses TRBV28 and TRBJ1-2, with 9 bases aligning to TRBD1. Germline loops: CDR1 MDHEN, CDR2 SYDVKM. Trimming at V came to 7 bases and at J to 2 bases, leaving 5 bases not matched to a gene. This CDR3 comprises 14 residues.

This chain's CDR3 is CASTYSIGPRGNQPQHF. The CDR3 DNA sequence: TGTGCCAGCACCTATTCGATTGGGCCCAGGGGCAATCAGCCCCAGCATTTT. The chain employs TRBV28 and TRBJ1-5, with TRBD1 as a possible D gene (5 bases). This CDR3 comprises 17 residues. Deletions cut 7 bases from V and 2 bases from J, with 21 bases between. Germline CDR1 is MDHEN and CDR2 is SYDVKM. The full variable domain, with the rest looked up from reference TRBV28 and TRBJ1-5, is DVKVTQSSRYLVKRTGEKVFLECVQDMDHENMFWYRQDPGLGLRLIYFSYDVKMKEKGDIPEGYSVSREKKERFSLILESASTNQTSMYLCASTYSIGPRGNQPQHFGDGTRLSIL.

The chain couples TRBV6-4 to TRBJ2-5; 8 positions match TRBD2. After removal of 3 bases from V and 2 bases from J, the junction contained 5 bases not matched to a gene. The CDR3 has 15 amino acids. In germline, CDR1 is MRHNA, CDR2 SNTAGT. CDR3 nucleotides: TGTGCCAGCAGTGAGGGCGGGGGGACTCAAGAGACCCAGTACTTC. Translating it yields CASSEGGGTQETQYF.

V and J are TRBV7-2 and TRBJ2-4; TRBD2 matches at 13 bases. Germline V gene lookup returns CDR1 SGHTA and CDR2 FQGNSA. The CDR3 is made up of 17 amino acids. V trimming: 4 bases; J trimming: 7 bases; junction bases outside the gene matches: 10. The CDR3 nucleotides are TGTGCCAGCAGCTCGGGACTAGCGGGGCATCCGGGGAACATTCAGTACTTC. Translation gives CASSSGLAGHPGNIQYF.

The chain combines TRBV4-2 with TRBJ1-3; D gene uncertain. Germline CDR1 and CDR2: LGHNA and YNFKEQ. This CDR3 has 15 residues. V was clipped by 4 bases and J by 3 bases, with 13 bases between them. The CDR3 protein is CASSLGLEGGNTIYF. CDR3 DNA sequence: TGTGCCAGCAGCCTGGGCCTGGAAGGTGGAAACACCATATATTTT.

The chain joins TRBV19 to TRBJ1-5, with D possibly being TRBD1 (5 bases). The germline V and J ends were trimmed by 5 bases and 3 bases, with 14 bases remaining between them. The CDR3 contains 15 residues. CDR1 LNHDA and CDR2 SQIVND come from the germline V gene (reference sequence). The DNA of the CDR3 is TGTGCCAGTAGTTCACCAGGGCGATTCAATCAGCCCCAGCATTTT. Its protein is CASSSPGRFNQPQHF.